This T cell receptor (beta chain) was profiled in a study of OX40 agonist ivuxolimab in advanced cancers. The wider study: One patient with hepatocellular carcinoma and two with cutaneous melanoma, three in all, had partial responses. Study outcomes and limitations: More expanded clones were seen, on average, in CD8+ T cells than in CD4+.

Sampling of blood occurred at baseline, cycle 4 day 1, and cycle 7 day 1. As to this clone: The antigen remains undetermined.

Trimming cost V 6 bases and J 11 bases; bases outside gene matches: 6. This CDR3 is built from 11 residues. CDR1 and CDR2 (germline): MDHEN, SYDVKM. The table came from immunoSEQ multiplex PCR; TCRdb's copy has only in-frame clones and leaves some out. The table includes about 71,000 clones, around 87% detected once. This TCR was sampled from an adult with an advanced solid tumor such as melanoma, head and neck, liver or kidney cancer. Sample: CD4+ or CD8+ T cells sorted from blood, taken in a trial of the OX40 agonist ivuxolimab. J is TRBJ1-1 and V is TRBV28, with 7 positions matching TRBD1. The CDR3 loop reads CASSTTGTAFF. The CDR3 bases are TGTGCCAGCAGCACGACAGGGACGGCTTTCTTT.